This T cell receptor (beta chain) originates from a study of PD-1 blockade in classical Hodgkin lymphoma. Method: immunoSEQ multiplex PCR; TCRdb's copy keeps in-frame clones and lacks some. The sample holds some 30,000 clones, 60% to 75% seen once. After autologous stem cell transplantation all patients relapsed, and prior brentuximab vedotin exposure differed between cohorts. Trimming took 0 bases from V and 5 from J, leaving 11 bases between them. CDR1 is SGHNT, CDR2 YYREEE, per germline (reference sequence). This CDR3 contains 14 residues. V gene TRBV5-4 combines with J gene TRBJ2-5; the D is unclear. This receptor was taken from a human donor with classical Hodgkin lymphoma. The sample consisted of peripheral blood mononuclear cells (PBMCs), taken before the second cycle of nivolumab. The CDR3, as DNA: TGTGCCAGCAGCTTGGGTCACACCACCGAGACCCAGTACTTC. It encodes CASSLGHTTETQYF.